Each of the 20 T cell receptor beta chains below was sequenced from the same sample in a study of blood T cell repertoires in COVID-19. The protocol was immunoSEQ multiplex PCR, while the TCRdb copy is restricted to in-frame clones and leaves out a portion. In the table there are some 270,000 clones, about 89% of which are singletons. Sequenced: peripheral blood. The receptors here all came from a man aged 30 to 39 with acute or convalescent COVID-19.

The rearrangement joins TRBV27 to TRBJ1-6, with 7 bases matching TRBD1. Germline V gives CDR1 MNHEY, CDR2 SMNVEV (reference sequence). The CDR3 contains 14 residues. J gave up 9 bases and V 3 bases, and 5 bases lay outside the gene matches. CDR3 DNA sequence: TGTGCCAGCAGTTTTTCAGGGGGGAGTTCACCCCTCCACTTT. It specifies CASSFSGGSSPLHF.

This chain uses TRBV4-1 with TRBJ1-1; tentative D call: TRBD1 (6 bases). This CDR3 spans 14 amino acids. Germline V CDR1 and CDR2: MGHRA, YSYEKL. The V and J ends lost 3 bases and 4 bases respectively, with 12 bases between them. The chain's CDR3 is CASSQVQGFTEAFF. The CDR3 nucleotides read TGCGCCAGCAGCCAGGTACAGGGTTTCACTGAAGCTTTCTTT.

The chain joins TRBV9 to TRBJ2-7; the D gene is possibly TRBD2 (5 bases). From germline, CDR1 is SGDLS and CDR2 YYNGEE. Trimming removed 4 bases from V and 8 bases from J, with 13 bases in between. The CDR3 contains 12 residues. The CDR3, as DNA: TGTGCCAGCAGCACCGGCGAGGGCCAGCAGTACTTC. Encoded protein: CASSTGEGQQYF.

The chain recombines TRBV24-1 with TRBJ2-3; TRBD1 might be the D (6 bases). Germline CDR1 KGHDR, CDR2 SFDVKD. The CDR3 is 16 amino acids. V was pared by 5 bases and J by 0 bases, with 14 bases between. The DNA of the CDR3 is TGTGCCACCAGTGCCGCGGACAGTTCTAGCACAGATACGCAGTATTTT. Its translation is CATSAADSSSTDTQYF.

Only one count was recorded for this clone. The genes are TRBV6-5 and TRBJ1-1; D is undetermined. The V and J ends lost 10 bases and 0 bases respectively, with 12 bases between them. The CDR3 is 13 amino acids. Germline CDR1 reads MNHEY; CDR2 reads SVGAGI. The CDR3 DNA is TGTGCCACCGCCGACATAATGAACACTGAAGCTTTCTTT. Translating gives CATADIMNTEAFF.

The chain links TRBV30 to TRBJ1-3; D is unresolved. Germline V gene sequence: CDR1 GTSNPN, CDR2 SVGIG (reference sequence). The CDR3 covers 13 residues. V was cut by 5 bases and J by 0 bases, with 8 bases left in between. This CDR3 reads CAWGIYSGNTIYF. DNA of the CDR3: TGTGCCTGGGGAATCTACTCTGGAAACACCATATATTTT.

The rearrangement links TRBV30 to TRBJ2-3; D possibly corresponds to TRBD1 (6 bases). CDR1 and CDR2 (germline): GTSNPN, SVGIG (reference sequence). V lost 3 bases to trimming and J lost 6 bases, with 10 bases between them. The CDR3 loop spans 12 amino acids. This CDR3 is CAWSIRGDTQYF. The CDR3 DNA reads TGTGCCTGGAGCATAAGGGGGGATACGCAGTATTTT.

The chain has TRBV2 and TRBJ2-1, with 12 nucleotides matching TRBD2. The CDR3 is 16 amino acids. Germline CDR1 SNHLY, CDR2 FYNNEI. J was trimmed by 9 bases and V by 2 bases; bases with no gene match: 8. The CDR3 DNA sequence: TGTGCCAGCAGTGAATGGGCTAGCGGGAGGGCCCGTGAGCAGTTCTTC. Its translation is CASSEWASGRAREQFF.

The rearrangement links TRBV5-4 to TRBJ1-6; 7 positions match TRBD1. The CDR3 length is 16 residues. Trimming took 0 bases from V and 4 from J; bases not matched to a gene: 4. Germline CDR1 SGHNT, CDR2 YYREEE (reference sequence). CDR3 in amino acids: CASSLGGTAYNSPLHF. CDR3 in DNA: TGTGCCAGCAGCTTGGGAGGGACAGCTTATAATTCACCCCTCCACTTT. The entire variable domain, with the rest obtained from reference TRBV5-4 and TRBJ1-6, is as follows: ETGVTQSPTHLIKTRGQQVTLRCSSQSGHNTVSWYQQALGQGPQFIFQYYREEENGRGNFPPRFSGLQFPNYSSELNVNALELDDSALYLCASSLGGTAYNSPLHFGNGTRLTVT.

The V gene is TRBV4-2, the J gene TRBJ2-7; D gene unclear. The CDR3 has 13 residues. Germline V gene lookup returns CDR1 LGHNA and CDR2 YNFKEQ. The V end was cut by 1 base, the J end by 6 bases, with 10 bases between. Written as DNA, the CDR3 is TGTGCCAGCAGCCAAGTAGACAACCCCGAGCAGTACTTC. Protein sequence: CASSQVDNPEQYF.

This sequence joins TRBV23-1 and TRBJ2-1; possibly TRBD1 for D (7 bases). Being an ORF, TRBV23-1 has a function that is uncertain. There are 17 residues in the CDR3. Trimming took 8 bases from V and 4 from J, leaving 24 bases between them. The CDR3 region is CASAGGYRGTAYNEQFF. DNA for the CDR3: TGCGCCAGCGCAGGCGGCTACCGGGGGACAGCTTACAATGAGCAGTTCTTC.

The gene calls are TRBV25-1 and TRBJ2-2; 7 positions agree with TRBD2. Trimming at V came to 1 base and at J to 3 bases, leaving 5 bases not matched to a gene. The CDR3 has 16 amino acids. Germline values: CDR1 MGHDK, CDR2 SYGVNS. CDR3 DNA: TGTGCCAGCAGTGAATGGGGCGGGAGAGACACCGGGGAGCTGTTTTTT. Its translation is CASSEWGGRDTGELFF.

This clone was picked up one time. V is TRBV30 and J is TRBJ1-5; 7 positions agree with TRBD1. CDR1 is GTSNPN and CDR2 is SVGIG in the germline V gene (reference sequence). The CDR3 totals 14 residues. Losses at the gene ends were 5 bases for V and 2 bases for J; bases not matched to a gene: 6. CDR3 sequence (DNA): TGTGCCTGGGAAGCAGGGGGGCGCAATCAGCCCCAGCATTTT. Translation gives CAWEAGGRNQPQHF.

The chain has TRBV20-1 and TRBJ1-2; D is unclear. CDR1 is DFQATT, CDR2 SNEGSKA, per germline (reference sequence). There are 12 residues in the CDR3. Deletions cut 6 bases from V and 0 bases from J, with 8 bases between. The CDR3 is CSASTPNYGYTF. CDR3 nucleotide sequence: TGCAGTGCCAGTACACCTAACTATGGCTACACCTTC.

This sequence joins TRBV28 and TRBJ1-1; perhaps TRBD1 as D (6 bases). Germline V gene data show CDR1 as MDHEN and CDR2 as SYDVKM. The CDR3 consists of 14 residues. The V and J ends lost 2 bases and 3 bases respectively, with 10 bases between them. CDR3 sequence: CASSLGGAYTEAFF. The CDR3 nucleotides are TGTGCCAGCAGTTTAGGGGGCGCCTACACTGAAGCTTTCTTT.

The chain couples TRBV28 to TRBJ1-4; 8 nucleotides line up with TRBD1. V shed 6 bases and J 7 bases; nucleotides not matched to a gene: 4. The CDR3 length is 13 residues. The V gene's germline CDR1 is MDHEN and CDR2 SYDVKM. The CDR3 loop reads CASREQGVEKLFF. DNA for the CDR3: TGTGCCAGCAGGGAACAGGGGGTTGAAAAACTGTTTTTT.

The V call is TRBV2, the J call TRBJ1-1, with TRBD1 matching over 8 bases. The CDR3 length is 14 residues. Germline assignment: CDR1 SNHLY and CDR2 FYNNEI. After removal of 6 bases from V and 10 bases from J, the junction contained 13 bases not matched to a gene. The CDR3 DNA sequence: TGTGCCAGCAGGATGACAGGGGTTAGGGCCGGAGCTTTCTTT. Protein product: CASRMTGVRAGAFF.

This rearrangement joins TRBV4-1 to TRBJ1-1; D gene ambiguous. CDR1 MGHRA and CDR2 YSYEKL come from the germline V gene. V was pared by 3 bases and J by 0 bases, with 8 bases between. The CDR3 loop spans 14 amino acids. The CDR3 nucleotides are TGCGCCAGCAGCCATTTTATTATGAACACTGAAGCTTTCTTT. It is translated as CASSHFIMNTEAFF.

CDR3 nucleotide sequence: TGTGCCACCACCCCGTCGACAGGGGAAAATTCACCCCTCCACTTT. Translating it yields CATTPSTGENSPLHF. V gene TRBV6-6 combines with J gene TRBJ1-6, with 8 bases identical to TRBD1. V lost 10 bases and J lost 7; bases outside the gene matches: 12. Germline loops: CDR1 MNHNY, CDR2 SVGAGI (reference sequence). CDR3 size: 15 residues.

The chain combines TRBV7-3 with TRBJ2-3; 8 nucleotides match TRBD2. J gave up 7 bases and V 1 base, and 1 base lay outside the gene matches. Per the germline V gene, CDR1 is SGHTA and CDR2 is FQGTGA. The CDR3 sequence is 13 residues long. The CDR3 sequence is CASSLIAGYTQYF. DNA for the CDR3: TGTGCCAGCAGCTTAATAGCGGGGTATACGCAGTATTTT.